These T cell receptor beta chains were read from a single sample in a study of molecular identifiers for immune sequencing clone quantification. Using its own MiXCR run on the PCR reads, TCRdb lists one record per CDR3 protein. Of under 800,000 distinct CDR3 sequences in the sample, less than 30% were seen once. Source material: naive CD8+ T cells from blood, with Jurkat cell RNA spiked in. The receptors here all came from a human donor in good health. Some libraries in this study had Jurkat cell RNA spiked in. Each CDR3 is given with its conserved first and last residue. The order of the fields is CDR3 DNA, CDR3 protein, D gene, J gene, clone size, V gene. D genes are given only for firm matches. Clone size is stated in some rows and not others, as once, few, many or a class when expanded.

CDR3nt: TGTGCCAGCAGTTACTCGAAGGGGTCGGGCAGGGGGGTAGGAGGAGAGCAGTTCTTC
CDR3aa: CASSYSKGSGRGVGGEQFF
d_gene: NA
j_gene: TRBJ2-1
abundance: many
v_gene: TRBV6-5

CDR3nt: TGCAGCGTTGAATCCGGGGAGCTGTTTTTT
CDR3aa: CSVESGELFF
d_gene: NA
j_gene: TRBJ2-2
abundance: many
v_gene: TRBV29-1

CDR3nt: TGTGCCAGCAGCCCTAGACAGGGACCTAACTATGGCTACACCTTC
CDR3aa: CASSPRQGPNYGYTF
d_gene: TRBD1
j_gene: TRBJ1-2
abundance: NA
v_gene: TRBV3-1

CDR3nt: TGTGCCAGCTCCACGGGGGGCCGGAACACTGAAGCTTTCTTT
CDR3aa: CASSTGGRNTEAFF
d_gene: NA
j_gene: TRBJ1-1
abundance: NA
v_gene: TRBV6-2/TRBV6-3

CDR3nt: TGTGCCAGCACCGCATCGGCAGGATTCTCTGGAAACACCATATATTTT
CDR3aa: CASTASAGFSGNTIYF
d_gene: NA
j_gene: TRBJ1-3
abundance: NA
v_gene: TRBV7-2

CDR3nt: TGTGCCAGCAGCTTGAGAATGGCTGCGGATCAGCCCCAGCATTTT
CDR3aa: CASSLRMAADQPQHF
d_gene: NA
j_gene: TRBJ1-5
abundance: few
v_gene: TRBV5-6

CDR3nt: TGTGCCAGCAGTTTCGGGGGCGGGGGCCCAGAGACCCAGTACTTC
CDR3aa: CASSFGGGGPETQYF
d_gene: NA
j_gene: TRBJ2-5
abundance: few
v_gene: TRBV12-3/TRBV12-4

CDR3nt: NA
CDR3aa: CASSTSGGLADTQYF
d_gene: NA
j_gene: TRBJ2-3
abundance: few
v_gene: TRBV27

CDR3nt: TGTGCCAGCAGCTTACCCAGCGACAGCTCTGGAAACACCATATATTTT
CDR3aa: CASSLPSDSSGNTIYF
d_gene: NA
j_gene: TRBJ1-3
abundance: NA
v_gene: TRBV7-9

CDR3nt: TGTGCCAGCAGCCCTCTCGTTGTACAGGGGCTTGAAGAGACCCAGTACTTC
CDR3aa: CASSPLVVQGLEETQYF
d_gene: TRBD1
j_gene: TRBJ2-5
abundance: many
v_gene: TRBV27

CDR3nt: TGCAGCGTTGAGGTACCCACAGATACGCAGTATTTT
CDR3aa: CSVEVPTDTQYF
d_gene: NA
j_gene: TRBJ2-3
abundance: many
v_gene: TRBV29-1

CDR3nt: TGTGCCAGCAGTTTGGGGGGCGCGTCCGGGGAGCTGTTTTTT
CDR3aa: CASSLGGASGELFF
d_gene: NA
j_gene: TRBJ2-2
abundance: few
v_gene: TRBV27

CDR3nt: TGTGCCAGCAGTTCCCCGGGGCTATTCGTCGGGGAGCTGTTTTTT
CDR3aa: CASSSPGLFVGELFF
d_gene: NA
j_gene: TRBJ2-2
abundance: NA
v_gene: TRBV27

CDR3nt: TGTGCCAGCAGCTTACAAACTAGCGGCACAGATACGCAGTATTTT
CDR3aa: CASSLQTSGTDTQYF
d_gene: TRBD2
j_gene: TRBJ2-3
abundance: many
v_gene: TRBV7-9

CDR3nt: TGTGCCAGCAGCTTAGAGACAGGGGGACCGGAGGCCTCCCAAGAGACCCAGTACTTC
CDR3aa: CASSLETGGPEASQETQYF
d_gene: TRBD1
j_gene: TRBJ2-5
abundance: NA
v_gene: TRBV7-3

CDR3nt: NA
CDR3aa: CASSLGLSGPQETQYF
d_gene: NA
j_gene: TRBJ2-5
abundance: few
v_gene: TRBV5-4

CDR3nt: TGTGCCAGCAGCAAGACAGCTTACGAGCAGTACTTC
CDR3aa: CASSKTAYEQYF
d_gene: NA
j_gene: TRBJ2-7
abundance: many
v_gene: TRBV6-2/TRBV6-3

CDR3nt: TGCGCCAGCAGCCAAGACTGGGGACCGACAGATACGCAGTATTTT
CDR3aa: CASSQDWGPTDTQYF
d_gene: NA
j_gene: TRBJ2-3
abundance: many
v_gene: TRBV4-1

CDR3nt: TGTGCCTGGGATACCGGGACAGGGCTTTGGCAAGAGACCCAGTACTTC
CDR3aa: CAWDTGTGLWQETQYF
d_gene: TRBD1
j_gene: TRBJ2-5
abundance: many
v_gene: TRBV30

CDR3nt: TGTGCCAGCAGCTTAGAGGCCCACCCATACAATGAGCAGTTCTTC
CDR3aa: CASSLEAHPYNEQFF
d_gene: NA
j_gene: TRBJ2-1
abundance: many
v_gene: TRBV7-2

CDR3nt: TGCAGCTTTGGGGGGTACACCGGGGAGCTGTTTTTT
CDR3aa: CSFGGYTGELFF
d_gene: NA
j_gene: TRBJ2-2
abundance: many
v_gene: TRBV29-1

CDR3nt: TGCAGTGCTAGAGAGTTGAACGGATACTACGAGCAGTACTTC
CDR3aa: CSARELNGYYEQYF
d_gene: NA
j_gene: TRBJ2-7
abundance: NA
v_gene: TRBV20-1

CDR3nt: TGCGCCAGCAGCCAAGAAGGGTCGGGGACCGAGCAGTACTTC
CDR3aa: CASSQEGSGTEQYF
d_gene: NA
j_gene: TRBJ2-7
abundance: many
v_gene: TRBV4-1

CDR3nt: TGTGCCACCAGCAGAGAGACTGGACCGAACACCGGGGAGCTGTTTTTT
CDR3aa: CATSRETGPNTGELFF
d_gene: NA
j_gene: TRBJ2-2
abundance: NA
v_gene: TRBV15

CDR3nt: TGTGCCAGCAGTTGGGCGGCCAATCAGCCCCGGCATTTT
CDR3aa: CASSWAANQPRHF
d_gene: NA
j_gene: TRBJ1-5
abundance: NA
v_gene: TRBV27

CDR3nt: TGTGCCAGCAGTTACACCACTAGCGGAGGGTCGACAGATACGCAGTATTTT
CDR3aa: CASSYTTSGGSTDTQYF
d_gene: TRBD2
j_gene: TRBJ2-3
abundance: NA
v_gene: TRBV6-2/TRBV6-3

CDR3nt: TGTGCCAGCAGTCGACTAAACGGGGCCCTCCACTTT
CDR3aa: CASSRLNGALHF
d_gene: NA
j_gene: TRBJ1-6
abundance: few
v_gene: TRBV27

CDR3nt: TGTGCCAGCAGTTACGTTTGGTCCGTAGACACGTTCTTTGAAAAACTGTTTTTT
CDR3aa: CASSYVWSVDTFFEKLFF
d_gene: NA
j_gene: TRBJ1-4
abundance: NA
v_gene: TRBV6-2/TRBV6-3

CDR3nt: TGCGCCAGCAGCCTCTCAGGGGGCGCAACCGGGGAGCTGTTTTTT
CDR3aa: CASSLSGGATGELFF
d_gene: TRBD1
j_gene: TRBJ2-2
abundance: many
v_gene: TRBV5-1

CDR3nt: TGTGCCAGCAGTTTAACAGGGGCACGGGGTACTGAAGCTTTCTTT
CDR3aa: CASSLTGARGTEAFF
d_gene: TRBD1
j_gene: TRBJ1-1
abundance: many
v_gene: TRBV27

CDR3nt: TGTGCCAGCACCTACGGGGCCCCCGGAGCCTACGAGCAGTACTTC
CDR3aa: CASTYGAPGAYEQYF
d_gene: NA
j_gene: TRBJ2-7
abundance: many
v_gene: TRBV28

CDR3nt: TGTGCCTGGAGGGATCGCGGGGGGGCCGGTGACTACGAGCAGTACTTC
CDR3aa: CAWRDRGGAGDYEQYF
d_gene: TRBD2
j_gene: TRBJ2-7
abundance: few
v_gene: TRBV30

CDR3nt: TGTGCCAGCAGTTCAAACAGGGGGCTTAACTATGGCTACACCTTC
CDR3aa: CASSSNRGLNYGYTF
d_gene: TRBD1
j_gene: TRBJ1-2
abundance: few
v_gene: TRBV12-3/TRBV12-4

CDR3nt: TGTGCCGGCAGCTTGTCCGGGGGGATGTTCCCAGATACGCAGTATTTT
CDR3aa: CAGSLSGGMFPDTQYF
d_gene: TRBD2
j_gene: TRBJ2-3
abundance: NA
v_gene: TRBV5-3

CDR3nt: TGTGCCAGCAGCACTGTGGGTAACCAAGAGACCCAGTACTTC
CDR3aa: CASSTVGNQETQYF
d_gene: NA
j_gene: TRBJ2-5
abundance: many
v_gene: TRBV28